A selection of T cell receptor beta chains follows, all from one sample in a study of T cells in Graves' hyperthyroidism and ophthalmopathy. TCRdb redid the calling of the multiplex PCR reads with MiXCR, one entry per CDR3 protein. The sample holds fewer than 700,000 distinct CDR3 sequences, about 15% seen once. Sequences were obtained from blood. Receptors were obtained from a woman aged 18-29 years with Graves' ophthalmopathy. Each CDR3 is given with its conserved first and last residue. A D gene is named only where the DNA matches it firmly. Size values are once, few and many counts, or a class for expanded clones, and some rows have none.

D gene: NA; V gene: TRBV20-1; J gene: TRBJ1-1; clone size: NA; CDR3 length: 10; CDR3 protein: CSASNREAFF; CDR3 DNA: TGCAGTGCGTCCAACAGGGAAGCTTTCTTT
D gene: NA; V gene: TRBV3-1; J gene: TRBJ2-1; clone size: many; CDR3 length: 13; CDR3 protein: CASSQVSSYEQFF; CDR3 DNA: TGTGCCAGCAGCCAAGTATCTAGTTATGAGCAGTTCTTC
D gene: TRBD1; V gene: TRBV3-1; J gene: TRBJ1-1; clone size: many; CDR3 length: 13; CDR3 protein: CASSHRTGIEAFF; CDR3 DNA: TGTGCCAGCAGCCATAGGACAGGGATTGAAGCTTTCTTT
D gene: NA; V gene: TRBV20-1; J gene: TRBJ1-6; clone size: many; CDR3 length: 13; CDR3 protein: CSAPGTMNSPLHF; CDR3 DNA: TGCAGTGCTCCCGGGACGATGAATTCACCCCTCCACTTT
D gene: NA; V gene: TRBV10-3; J gene: TRBJ2-3; clone size: many; CDR3 length: 15; CDR3 protein: CAISEGGGYTDTQYF; CDR3 DNA: TGTGCCATCAGTGAAGGCGGAGGATACACAGATACGCAGTATTTT
D gene: NA; V gene: TRBV6-1; J gene: TRBJ1-2; clone size: many; CDR3 length: 14; CDR3 protein: CASSLRTAGYGYTF; CDR3 DNA: TGTGCCAGCAGTCTTCGGACGGCCGGGTATGGCTACACCTTC
D gene: NA; V gene: TRBV5-1; J gene: TRBJ2-5; clone size: many; CDR3 length: 13; CDR3 protein: CASSFLGGETQYF; CDR3 DNA: TGCGCCAGCAGCTTTCTGGGAGGAGAGACCCAGTACTTC
D gene: TRBD1; V gene: TRBV12-3/TRBV12-4; J gene: TRBJ1-1; clone size: many; CDR3 length: 14; CDR3 protein: CASLKNDRDSEAFF; CDR3 DNA: TGTGCCAGCTTGAAAAACGACAGGGATTCTGAAGCTTTCTTT
D gene: NA; V gene: TRBV27; J gene: TRBJ2-7; clone size: NA; CDR3 length: 17; CDR3 protein: CASSLSLGSGSPYEQYF; CDR3 DNA: TGTGCCAGCAGTTTATCTCTCGGGAGCGGATCCCCCTACGAGCAGTACTTC
D gene: NA; V gene: TRBV20-1; J gene: TRBJ1-1; clone size: many; CDR3 length: 14; CDR3 protein: CSATGLRVRTEAFF; CDR3 DNA: TGCAGTGCTACCGGCCTTAGGGTTCGAACTGAAGCTTTCTTT
D gene: TRBD2; V gene: TRBV12-3/TRBV12-4; J gene: TRBJ2-7; clone size: many; CDR3 length: 17; CDR3 protein: CASSLWASGRKDKEQYF; CDR3 DNA: TGTGCCAGCAGTTTATGGGCTAGCGGGAGGAAGGATAAGGAGCAGTACTTC
D gene: NA; V gene: TRBV7-9; J gene: TRBJ2-7; clone size: many; CDR3 length: 12; CDR3 protein: CASSSSLVEQYF; CDR3 DNA: TGTGCCAGCAGCTCCTCTTTGGTCGAGCAGTACTTC
D gene: NA; V gene: TRBV6-1; J gene: TRBJ1-2; clone size: many; CDR3 length: 15; CDR3 protein: CASSSTRGQNYGYTF; CDR3 DNA: TGTGCCAGCAGTTCCACAAGGGGCCAGAACTATGGCTACACCTTC
D gene: TRBD1; V gene: TRBV20-1; J gene: TRBJ2-1; clone size: many; CDR3 length: 15; CDR3 protein: CSARHRGSSYNEQFF; CDR3 DNA: TGCAGTGCTAGGCACAGGGGTAGCTCCTACAATGAGCAGTTCTTC